One sample yielded the 12 T cell receptor beta chains listed below, sequenced in a study of blood T cell repertoires in COVID-19. Using immunoSEQ multiplex PCR, the repertoire was profiled, and TCRdb retains in-frame clones only, with some absent. The sample shows more than 200,000 clones, approximately 86% of them seen only once. Sequencing was carried out using peripheral blood. The receptors were sampled from a woman aged 55-70 years with COVID-19, enrolled during active disease.

V and J are TRBV5-5 and TRBJ1-2; a possible D gene is TRBD1 (5 bases). V was shortened by 4 bases and J by 5 bases, with 15 bases between the two germline ends. Looked up from germline, CDR1 is SGHKS and CDR2 is YYEKEE (reference sequence). CDR3 length: 14 amino acids. CDR3 nucleotides: TGTGCCAGCAGCCAGGATTCAGGGCTGTATGGCTACACCTTC. It specifies CASSQDSGLYGYTF.

The gene calls are TRBV24-1 and TRBJ2-3; 7 bases map to TRBD2. Germline CDR1 reads KGHDR; CDR2 reads SFDVKD. V lost 3 bases, J lost 4 bases, and 3 bases stayed unmatched. The CDR3 runs 14 residues. The CDR3 coding sequence is TGTGCCACCAGTGATCCTAGCGGTCCAGATACGCAGTATTTT. This sequence encodes CATSDPSGPDTQYF.

This clone was seen once. This CDR3 is CATSKGTGPFSTDTQYF. CDR3 nucleotides: TGTGCCACCAGTAAGGGGACAGGGCCCTTTAGCACAGATACGCAGTATTTT. The chain combines TRBV24-1 with TRBJ2-3; TRBD1 matches 9 bases. The trim removed 6 bases at V and 0 bases at J, leaving 9 bases unmatched. The CDR3 length is 17 residues. Germline V gene lookup returns CDR1 KGHDR and CDR2 SFDVKD.

This clone was counted a few times. The genes are TRBV12-3 or TRBV12-4 and TRBJ1-2; 7 nucleotides align to TRBD1. This CDR3 contains 13 residues. V lost 5 bases and J lost 2; bases outside the gene matches: 2. The CDR3 nucleotides read TGTGCCAGCAGTCTGGGACAGAACTATGGCTACACCTTC. Translating it yields CASSLGQNYGYTF.

The chain couples TRBV7-9 to TRBJ1-5; TRBD1 matches 7 bases. Germline V CDR1 and CDR2: SEHNR, FQNEAQ (reference sequence). Trimming took 5 bases from V and 3 from J; bases not matched to a gene: 13. The CDR3 runs 17 residues. The CDR3 loop reads CASSGAPGGSPNQPQHF. In nucleotides, the CDR3 is TGTGCCAGCAGCGGTGCGCCAGGGGGTAGTCCCAATCAGCCCCAGCATTTT.

The CDR3 DNA reads as TGTGCCAGCAGCCGAGGGGGACAGGAGGGCACTGAAGCTTTCTTT. It is translated as CASSRGGQEGTEAFF. The rearrangement links TRBV4-2 to TRBJ1-1; 8 bases fit TRBD1. V lost 4 bases to trimming and J lost 4 bases; unmatched junction nucleotides: 8. CDR3 length equals 15 residues. The germline CDR1 and CDR2 sequences are LGHNA and YNFKEQ.

The V gene is TRBV28, the J gene TRBJ1-1, with D possibly matching TRBD1 (5 bases). V was shortened by 4 bases and J by 0 bases, with 9 bases between the two germline ends. From germline, CDR1 is MDHEN and CDR2 SYDVKM. This CDR3 is built from 14 residues. The CDR3 sequence is CASSSGLMNTEAFF. CDR3 DNA sequence: TGTGCCAGCAGTTCAGGGCTAATGAACACTGAAGCTTTCTTT. The variable domain in full, with the rest retrieved from reference TRBV28 and TRBJ1-1, is DVKVTQSSRYLVKRTGEKVFLECVQDMDHENMFWYRQDPGLGLRLIYFSYDVKMKEKGDIPEGYSVSREKKERFSLILESASTNQTSMYLCASSSGLMNTEAFFGQGTRLTVV.

There are a few counts of this clone. The V gene is TRBV7-2, the J gene TRBJ2-1; 7 bases map to TRBD2. Germline assignment: CDR1 SGHTA and CDR2 FQGNSA. This CDR3 spans 16 amino acids. J was trimmed by 7 bases and V by 6 bases; bases with no gene match: 15. This chain's CDR3 is CASSSHPRLAGNEQFF. DNA of the CDR3: TGTGCCAGCAGTTCTCACCCCCGACTAGCTGGGAATGAGCAGTTCTTC.

The V gene is TRBV5-8, the J gene TRBJ1-5; D may be TRBD1 (6 bases). The V end was cut by 0 bases, the J end by 4 bases, with 11 bases between. The CDR3 contains 15 residues. Germline CDR1 SGHTS, CDR2 YDEGEE. For the CDR3, the DNA is TGTGCCAGCAGCTTGGGGCAGGGGCCTAATCAGCCCCAGCATTTT. Residues: CASSLGQGPNQPQHF.

In this sample, this clone turned up once. The V call is TRBV9, the J call TRBJ1-3; TRBD1 matches at 7 bases. Germline V CDR1 and CDR2: SGDLS, YYNGEE. This CDR3 comprises 16 residues. The V and J ends lost 0 bases and 4 bases, in that order; junction bases with no gene match: 7. The CDR3 loop reads CASSVEAGGDGNTIYF. In DNA, the CDR3 is TGTGCCAGCAGCGTAGAGGCAGGGGGTGACGGAAACACCATATATTTT.

In this sample, this clone turned up once. The J gene is TRBJ1-1, the V gene TRBV20-1; unclear D gene. V lost 0 bases and J lost 7, with 6 bases in between. The CDR3 runs 11 residues. CDR1 DFQATT and CDR2 SNEGSKA come from the germline V gene (reference sequence). The CDR3 protein is CSARDYSEAFF. Written as DNA, the CDR3 is TGCAGTGCTAGAGATTACAGTGAAGCTTTCTTT.

J is TRBJ2-1 and V is TRBV18, with 10 bases fitting TRBD2. The ends lost 2 bases at V and 4 bases at J; junction bases unmatched: 8. Germline loops: CDR1 KGHSH, CDR2 LQKENI. The CDR3 is 17 residues long. Here the CDR3 reads CASSPEIAGGGYNEQFF. The CDR3, as DNA: TGTGCCAGCTCACCAGAGATAGCGGGAGGCGGGTACAATGAGCAGTTCTTC.